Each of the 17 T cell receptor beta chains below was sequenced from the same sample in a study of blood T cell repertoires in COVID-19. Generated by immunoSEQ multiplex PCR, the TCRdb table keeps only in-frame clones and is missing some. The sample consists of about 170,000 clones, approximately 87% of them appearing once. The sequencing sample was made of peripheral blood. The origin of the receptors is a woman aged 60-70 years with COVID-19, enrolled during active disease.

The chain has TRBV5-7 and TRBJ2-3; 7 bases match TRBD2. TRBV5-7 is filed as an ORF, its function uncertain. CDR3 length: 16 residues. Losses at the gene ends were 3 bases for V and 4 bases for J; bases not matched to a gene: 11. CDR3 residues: CASSSISGREADTQYF. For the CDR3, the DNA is TGTGCCAGCAGCTCTATCTCGGGCCGGGAGGCAGATACGCAGTATTTT.

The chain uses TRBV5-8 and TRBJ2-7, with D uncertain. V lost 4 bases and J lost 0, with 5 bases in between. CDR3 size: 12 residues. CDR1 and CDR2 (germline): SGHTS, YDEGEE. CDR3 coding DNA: TGTGCCAGCAGCCTTAGCTCCTACGAGCAGTACTTC. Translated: CASSLSSYEQYF.

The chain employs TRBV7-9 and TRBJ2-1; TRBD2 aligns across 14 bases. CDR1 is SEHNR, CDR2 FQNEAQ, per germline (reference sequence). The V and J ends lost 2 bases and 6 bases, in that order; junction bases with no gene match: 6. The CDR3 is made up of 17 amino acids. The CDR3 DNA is TGTGCCAGCAGCTTACCCGGGACTAGCGGGAGCTTCAATGAGCAGTTCTTC. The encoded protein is CASSLPGTSGSFNEQFF.

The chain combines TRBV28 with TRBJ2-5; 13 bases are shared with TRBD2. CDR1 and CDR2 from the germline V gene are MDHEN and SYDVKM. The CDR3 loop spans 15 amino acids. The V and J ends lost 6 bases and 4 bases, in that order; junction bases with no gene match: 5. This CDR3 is CASRETSGGGETQYF. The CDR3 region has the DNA TGTGCCAGCAGGGAAACTAGCGGGGGGGGAGAGACCCAGTACTTC.

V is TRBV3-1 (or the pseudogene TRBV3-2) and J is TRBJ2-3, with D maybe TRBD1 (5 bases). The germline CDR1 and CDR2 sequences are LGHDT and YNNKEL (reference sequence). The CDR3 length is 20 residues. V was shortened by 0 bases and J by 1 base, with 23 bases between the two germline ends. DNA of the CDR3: TGTGCCAGCAGCCAAGATGGTAAAGGGGTTAGGGATTTCGGCACAGATACGCAGTATTTT. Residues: CASSQDGKGVRDFGTDTQYF.

CDR3: CASSIIPYGRGTDTQYF. The CDR3 nucleotides read TGTGCCAGTAGTATCATCCCCTACGGGAGGGGCACAGATACGCAGTATTTT. The V call is TRBV19, the J call TRBJ2-3; 8 bases line up with TRBD2. CDR1 LNHDA and CDR2 SQIVND come from the germline V gene (reference sequence). The CDR3 loop spans 17 amino acids. Trimming took 3 bases from V and 1 from J; bases not matched to a gene: 9.

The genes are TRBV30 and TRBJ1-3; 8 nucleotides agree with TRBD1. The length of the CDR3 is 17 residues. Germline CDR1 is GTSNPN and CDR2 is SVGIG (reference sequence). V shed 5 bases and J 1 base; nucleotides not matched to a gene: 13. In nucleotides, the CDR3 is TGTGCCTGGGGACGGACAGGGAGATGGGAGTCTGGAAACACCATATATTTT. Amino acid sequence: CAWGRTGRWESGNTIYF.

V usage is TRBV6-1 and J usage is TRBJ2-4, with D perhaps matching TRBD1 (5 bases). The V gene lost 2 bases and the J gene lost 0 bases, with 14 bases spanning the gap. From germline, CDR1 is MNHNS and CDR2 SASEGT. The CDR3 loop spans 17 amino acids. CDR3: CASSEIRTGLAKNIQYF. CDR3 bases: TGTGCCAGCAGTGAAATAAGAACAGGATTAGCCAAAAACATTCAGTACTTC.

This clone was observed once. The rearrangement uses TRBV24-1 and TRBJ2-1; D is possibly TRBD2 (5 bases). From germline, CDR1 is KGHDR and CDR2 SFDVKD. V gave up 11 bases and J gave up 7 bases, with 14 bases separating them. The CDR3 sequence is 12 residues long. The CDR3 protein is CAIARVGNEQFF. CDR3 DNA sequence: TGTGCCATAGCGCGAGTGGGGAATGAGCAGTTCTTC.

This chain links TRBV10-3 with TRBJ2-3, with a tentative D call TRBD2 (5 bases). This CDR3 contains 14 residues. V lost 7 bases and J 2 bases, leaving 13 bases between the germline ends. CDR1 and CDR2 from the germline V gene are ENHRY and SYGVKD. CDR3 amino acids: CAIMNDGNTDTQYF. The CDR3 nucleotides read TGTGCCATCATGAACGACGGGAACACAGATACGCAGTATTTT.

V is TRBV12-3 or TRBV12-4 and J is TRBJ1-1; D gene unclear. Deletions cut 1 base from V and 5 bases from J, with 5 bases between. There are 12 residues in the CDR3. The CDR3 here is CASSLGQTEAFF. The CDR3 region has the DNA TGTGCCAGCAGTTTAGGGCAGACTGAAGCTTTCTTT.

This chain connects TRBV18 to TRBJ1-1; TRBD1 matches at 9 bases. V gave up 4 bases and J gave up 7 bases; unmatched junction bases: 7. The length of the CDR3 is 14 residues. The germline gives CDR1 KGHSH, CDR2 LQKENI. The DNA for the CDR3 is TGTGCCAGCTCACGGGGACAGGGTGAGGATGAAGCTTTCTTT. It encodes CASSRGQGEDEAFF.

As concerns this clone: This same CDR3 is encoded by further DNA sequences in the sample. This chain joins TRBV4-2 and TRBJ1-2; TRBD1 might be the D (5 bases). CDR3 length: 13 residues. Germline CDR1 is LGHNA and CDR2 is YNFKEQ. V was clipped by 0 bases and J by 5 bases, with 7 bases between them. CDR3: CASSQDPGYGYTF. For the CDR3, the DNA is TGTGCCAGCAGCCAAGATCCAGGGTATGGCTACACCTTC.

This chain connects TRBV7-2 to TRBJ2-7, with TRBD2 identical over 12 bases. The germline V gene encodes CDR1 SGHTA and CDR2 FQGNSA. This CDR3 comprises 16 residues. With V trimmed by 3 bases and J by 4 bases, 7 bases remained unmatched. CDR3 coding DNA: TGTGCCAGCAGCTTCCTAGCGGGAGGGCCATCGTACGAGCAGTACTTC. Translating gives CASSFLAGGPSYEQYF. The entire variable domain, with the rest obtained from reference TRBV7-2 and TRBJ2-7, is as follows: GAGVSQSPSNKVTEKGKDVELRCDPISGHTALYWYRQSLGQGLEFLIYFQGNSAPDKSGLPSDRFSAERTGGSVSTLTIQRTQQEDSAVYLCASSFLAGGPSYEQYFGPGTRLTVT.

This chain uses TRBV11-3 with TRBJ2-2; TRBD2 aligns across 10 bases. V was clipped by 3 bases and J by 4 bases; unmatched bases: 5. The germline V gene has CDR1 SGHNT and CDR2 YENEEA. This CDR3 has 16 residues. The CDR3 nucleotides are TGTGCCAGCAGCTTCGATAGCGGGAGGCTCACCGGGGAGCTGTTTTTT. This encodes CASSFDSGRLTGELFF.

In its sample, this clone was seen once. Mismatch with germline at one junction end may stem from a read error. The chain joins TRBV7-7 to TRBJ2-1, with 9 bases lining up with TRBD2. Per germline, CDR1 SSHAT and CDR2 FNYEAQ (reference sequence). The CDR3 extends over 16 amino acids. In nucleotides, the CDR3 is TGTGCTAGCAGCCGGGACCTAGCGGGACATGTGAATGAGCAGTTCTTC. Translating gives CASSRDLAGHVNEQFF.

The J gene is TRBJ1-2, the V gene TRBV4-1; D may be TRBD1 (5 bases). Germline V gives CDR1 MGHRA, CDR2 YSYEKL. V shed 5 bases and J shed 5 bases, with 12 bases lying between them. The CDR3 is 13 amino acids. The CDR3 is CASSLREGYGYTF. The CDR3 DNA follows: TGCGCCAGCAGCTTACGGGAGGGGTATGGCTACACCTTC.